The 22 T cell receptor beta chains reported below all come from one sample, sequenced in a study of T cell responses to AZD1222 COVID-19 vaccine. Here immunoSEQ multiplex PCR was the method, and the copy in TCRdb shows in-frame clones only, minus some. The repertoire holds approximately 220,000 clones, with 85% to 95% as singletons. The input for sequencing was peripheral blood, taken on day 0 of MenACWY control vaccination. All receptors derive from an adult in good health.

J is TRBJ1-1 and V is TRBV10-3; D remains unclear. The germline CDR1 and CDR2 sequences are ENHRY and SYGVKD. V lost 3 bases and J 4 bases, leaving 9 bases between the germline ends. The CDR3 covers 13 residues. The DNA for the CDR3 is TGTGCCATCAGTGACCTTTTATCCACTGAAGCTTTCTTT. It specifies CAISDLLSTEAFF.

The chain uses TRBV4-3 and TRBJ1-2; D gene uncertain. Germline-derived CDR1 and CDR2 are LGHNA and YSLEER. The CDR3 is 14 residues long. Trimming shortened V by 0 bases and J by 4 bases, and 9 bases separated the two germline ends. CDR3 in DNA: TGCGCCAGCAGCCAAGACCGAGGCTCCTATGGCTACACCTTC. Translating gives CASSQDRGSYGYTF.

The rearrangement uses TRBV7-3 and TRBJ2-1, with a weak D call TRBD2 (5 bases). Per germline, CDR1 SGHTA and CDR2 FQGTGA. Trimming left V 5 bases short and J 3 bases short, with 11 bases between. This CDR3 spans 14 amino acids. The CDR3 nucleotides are TGTGCCAGCAGCCCCGGGATTATCTACAATGAGCAGTTCTTC. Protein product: CASSPGIIYNEQFF.

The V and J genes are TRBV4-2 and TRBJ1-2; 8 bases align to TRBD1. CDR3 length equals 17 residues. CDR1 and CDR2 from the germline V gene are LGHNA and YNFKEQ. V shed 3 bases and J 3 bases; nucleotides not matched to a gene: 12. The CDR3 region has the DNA TGTGCCAGCAGCCAGCAGATTGACAGGGGCCCTTACTATGGCTACACCTTC. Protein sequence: CASSQQIDRGPYYGYTF.

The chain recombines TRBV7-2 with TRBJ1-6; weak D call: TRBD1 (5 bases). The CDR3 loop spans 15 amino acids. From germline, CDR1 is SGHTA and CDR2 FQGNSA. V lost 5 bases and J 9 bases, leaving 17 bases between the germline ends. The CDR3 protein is CASSPAGGASSPLHF. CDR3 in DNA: TGTGCCAGCAGCCCAGCGGGGGGTGCCAGTTCACCCCTCCACTTT.

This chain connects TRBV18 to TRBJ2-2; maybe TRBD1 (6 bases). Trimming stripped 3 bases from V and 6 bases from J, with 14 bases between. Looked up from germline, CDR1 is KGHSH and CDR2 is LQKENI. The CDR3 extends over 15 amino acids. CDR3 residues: CASSPGTQRPGELFF. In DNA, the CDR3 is TGTGCCAGCTCACCCGGGACACAGAGACCCGGGGAGCTGTTTTTT. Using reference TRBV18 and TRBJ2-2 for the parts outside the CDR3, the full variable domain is NAGVMQNPRHLVRRRGQEARLRCSPMKGHSHVYWYRQLPEEGLKFMVYLQKENIIDESGMPKERFSAEFPKEGPSILRIQQVVRGDSAAYFCASSPGTQRPGELFFGEGSRLTVL.

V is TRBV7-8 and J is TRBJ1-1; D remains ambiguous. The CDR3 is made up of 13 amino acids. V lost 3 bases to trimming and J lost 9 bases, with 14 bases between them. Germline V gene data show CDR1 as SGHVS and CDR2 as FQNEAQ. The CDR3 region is CASSFQEQQKAFF. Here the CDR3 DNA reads TGTGCCAGCAGCTTTCAGGAACAGCAGAAAGCTTTCTTT. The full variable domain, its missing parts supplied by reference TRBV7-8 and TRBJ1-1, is GAGVSQSPRYKVAKRGQDVALRCDPISGHVSLFWYQQALGQGPEFLTYFQNEAQLDKSGLPSDRFFAERPEGSVSTLKIQRTQQEDSAVYLCASSFQEQQKAFFGQGTRLTVV.

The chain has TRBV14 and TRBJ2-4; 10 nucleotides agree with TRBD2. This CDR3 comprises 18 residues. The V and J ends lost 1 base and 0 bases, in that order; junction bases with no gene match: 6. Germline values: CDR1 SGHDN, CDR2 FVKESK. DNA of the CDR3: TGTGCCAGCAGCCAAGGTCAGCGGGGGGGACTAGCCAAAAACATTCAGTACTTC. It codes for CASSQGQRGGLAKNIQYF.

The CDR3 region is CASSILGSGSPLHF. As DNA, the CDR3 is TGTGCCAGTAGTATCCTGGGGAGCGGGTCACCCCTCCACTTT. V gene TRBV19 combines with J gene TRBJ1-6, with D unclear. Germline CDR1 and CDR2: LNHDA and SQIVND (reference sequence). Trimming cost V 3 bases and J 10 bases, with 13 bases left between them. The CDR3 consists of 14 residues.

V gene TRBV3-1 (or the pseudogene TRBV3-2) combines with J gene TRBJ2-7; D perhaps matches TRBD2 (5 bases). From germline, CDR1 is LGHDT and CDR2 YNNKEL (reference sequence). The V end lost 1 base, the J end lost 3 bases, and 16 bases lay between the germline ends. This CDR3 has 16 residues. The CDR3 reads CASSQGYDPGVYEQYF. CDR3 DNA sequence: TGTGCCAGCAGCCAAGGCTACGATCCCGGGGTCTACGAGCAGTACTTC.

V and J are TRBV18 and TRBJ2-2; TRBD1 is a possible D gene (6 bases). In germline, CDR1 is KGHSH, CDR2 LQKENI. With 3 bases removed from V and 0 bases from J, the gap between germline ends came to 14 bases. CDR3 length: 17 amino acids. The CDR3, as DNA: TGTGCCAGCTCACCCATCCCGACAGGATCGAACACCGGGGAGCTGTTTTTT. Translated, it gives CASSPIPTGSNTGELFF.

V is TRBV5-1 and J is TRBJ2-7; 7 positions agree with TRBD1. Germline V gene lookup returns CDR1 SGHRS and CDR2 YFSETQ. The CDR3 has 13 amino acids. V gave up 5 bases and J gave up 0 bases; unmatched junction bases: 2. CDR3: CASRGDSSYEQYF. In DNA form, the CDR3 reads TGCGCCAGCAGGGGGGACAGCTCCTACGAGCAGTACTTC.

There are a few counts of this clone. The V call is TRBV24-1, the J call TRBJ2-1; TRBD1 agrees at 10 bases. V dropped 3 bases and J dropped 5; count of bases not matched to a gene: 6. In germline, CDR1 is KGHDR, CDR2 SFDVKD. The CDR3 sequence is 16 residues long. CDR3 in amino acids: CATSDGGQGWNNEQFF. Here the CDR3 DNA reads TGTGCCACCAGTGATGGGGGACAGGGGTGGAACAATGAGCAGTTCTTC.

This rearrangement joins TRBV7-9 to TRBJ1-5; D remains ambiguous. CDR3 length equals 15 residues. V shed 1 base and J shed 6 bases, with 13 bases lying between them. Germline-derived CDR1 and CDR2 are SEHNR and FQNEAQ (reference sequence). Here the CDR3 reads CASSLGGIAGQPQHF. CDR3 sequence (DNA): TGTGCCAGCAGCTTAGGAGGGATTGCGGGTCAGCCCCAGCATTTT.

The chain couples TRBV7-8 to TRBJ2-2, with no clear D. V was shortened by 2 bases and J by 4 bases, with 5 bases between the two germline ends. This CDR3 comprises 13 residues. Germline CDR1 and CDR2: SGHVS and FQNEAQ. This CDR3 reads CASSLSSTGELFF. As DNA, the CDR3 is TGTGCCAGCAGCTTATCTTCCACCGGGGAGCTGTTTTTT.

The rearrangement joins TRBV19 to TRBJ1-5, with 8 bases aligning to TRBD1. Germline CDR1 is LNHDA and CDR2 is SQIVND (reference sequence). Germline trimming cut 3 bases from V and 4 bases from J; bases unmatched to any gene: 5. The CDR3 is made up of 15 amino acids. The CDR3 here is CASSMDRVQNQPQHF. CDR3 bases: TGTGCCAGTAGTATGGACAGGGTCCAGAATCAGCCCCAGCATTTT. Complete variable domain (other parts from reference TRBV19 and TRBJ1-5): DGGITQSPKYLFRKEGQNVTLSCEQNLNHDAMYWYRQDPGQGLRLIYYSQIVNDFQKGDIAEGYSVSREKKESFPLTVTSAQKNPTAFYLCASSMDRVQNQPQHFGDGTRLSIL.

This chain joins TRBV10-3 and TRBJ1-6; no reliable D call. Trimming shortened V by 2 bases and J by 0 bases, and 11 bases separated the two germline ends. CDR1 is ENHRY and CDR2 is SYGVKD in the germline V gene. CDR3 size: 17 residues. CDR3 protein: CAISEQAFSSYNSPLHF. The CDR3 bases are TGTGCCATCAGTGAGCAGGCTTTTAGCTCCTATAATTCACCCCTCCACTTT.

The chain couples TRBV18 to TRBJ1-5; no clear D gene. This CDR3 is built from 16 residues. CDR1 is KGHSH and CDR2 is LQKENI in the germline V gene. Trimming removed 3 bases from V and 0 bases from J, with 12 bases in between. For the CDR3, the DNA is TGTGCCAGCTCACCGTCGTCTCCTAATAGCAATCAGCCCCAGCATTTT. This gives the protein CASSPSSPNSNQPQHF.

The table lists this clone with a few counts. The CDR3 nucleotides are TGTGCCAGCAGCTTAAGTGGGACAGCCGCTTCTGGAAACACCATATATTTT. Encoded protein: CASSLSGTAASGNTIYF. V gene TRBV7-2 combines with J gene TRBJ1-3, with 7 nucleotides matching TRBD1. Germline-derived CDR1 and CDR2 are SGHTA and FQGNSA. The CDR3 has 17 amino acids. Trimming at V came to 2 bases and at J to 1 base, leaving 8 bases not matched to a gene.

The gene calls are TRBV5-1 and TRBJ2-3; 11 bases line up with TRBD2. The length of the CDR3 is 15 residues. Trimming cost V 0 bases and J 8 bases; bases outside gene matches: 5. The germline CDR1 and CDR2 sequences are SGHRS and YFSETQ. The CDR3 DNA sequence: TGCGCCAGCAGCTTGGCCAGCCTAGCGGGGGGTACGCAGTATTTT. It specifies CASSLASLAGGTQYF.

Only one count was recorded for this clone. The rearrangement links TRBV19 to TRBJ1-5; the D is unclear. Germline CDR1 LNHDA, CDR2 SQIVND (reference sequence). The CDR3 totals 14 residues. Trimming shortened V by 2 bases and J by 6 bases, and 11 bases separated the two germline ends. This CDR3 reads CASSISRAVQPQHF. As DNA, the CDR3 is TGTGCCAGTAGTATATCCCGGGCGGTTCAGCCCCAGCATTTT.

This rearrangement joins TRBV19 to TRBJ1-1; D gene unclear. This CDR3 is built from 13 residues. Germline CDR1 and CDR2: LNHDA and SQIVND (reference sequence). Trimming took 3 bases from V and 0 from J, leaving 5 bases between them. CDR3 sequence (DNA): TGTGCCAGTAGTATCAACGTGAACACTGAAGCTTTCTTT. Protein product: CASSINVNTEAFF.